This T cell receptor beta chain was retrieved from a study of radiation and T cells in renal cell carcinoma. Across the whole study: Nephrectomy followed 15 Gy stereotactic body radiation by 4 weeks.

The time point here: blood 2 weeks post-SBRT. The treatment was: 15 Gy SBRT to primary tumor, nephrectomy 4 weeks later. Radiation-treated patients gave blood at baseline, week 2 and week 4. This clone was counted between two and nine times. Its antigen remains unidentified. V gave up 3 bases and J gave up 1 base, with 9 bases separating them. This CDR3 region has 14 residues. Germline V gene data show CDR1 as SGHAT and CDR2 as FQDESV (reference sequence). The repertoire was sequenced with immunoSEQ multiplex PCR; TCRdb's copy has only in-frame clones and lacks some. The sample holds roughly 130,000 clones, approximately 78% seen once. Study-wide results and limits: Top tumor clonotypes rose in blood 2 weeks post-radiation, then contracted.

The chain links TRBV11-1 to TRBJ1-1, with D unresolved. Sequencing used blood, obtained from a patient whose treatment included radiotherapy and nephrectomy. The sequence came from a woman in her fifties or sixties with renal cell carcinoma. CDR3: CASSFTRENTEAFF. In nucleotides, the CDR3 is TGTGCCAGCAGCTTCACCCGGGAGAACACTGAAGCTTTCTTT. Full variable domain (rest looked up from reference TRBV11-1 and TRBJ1-1): EAEVAQSPRYKITEKSQAVAFWCDPISGHATLYWYRQILGQGPELLVQFQDESVVDDSQLPKDRFSAERLKGVDSTLKIQPAELGDSAMYLCASSFTRENTEAFFGQGTRLTVV.